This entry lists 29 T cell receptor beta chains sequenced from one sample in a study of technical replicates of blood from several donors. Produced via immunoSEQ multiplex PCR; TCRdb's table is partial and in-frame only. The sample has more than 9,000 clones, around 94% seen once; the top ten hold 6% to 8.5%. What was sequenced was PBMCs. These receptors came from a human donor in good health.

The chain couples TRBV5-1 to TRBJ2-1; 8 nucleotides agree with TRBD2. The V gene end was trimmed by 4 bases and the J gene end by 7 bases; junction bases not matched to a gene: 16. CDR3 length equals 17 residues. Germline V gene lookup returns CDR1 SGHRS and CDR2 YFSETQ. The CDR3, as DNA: TGCGCCAGCAGCCCCCTCCCCGCGGGAGGCCTCAGAAATGAGCAGTTCTTC. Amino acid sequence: CASSPLPAGGLRNEQFF.

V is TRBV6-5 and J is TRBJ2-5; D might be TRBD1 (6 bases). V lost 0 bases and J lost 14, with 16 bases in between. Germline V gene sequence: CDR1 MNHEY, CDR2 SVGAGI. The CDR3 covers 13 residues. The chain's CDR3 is CASSYSTPGQSYF. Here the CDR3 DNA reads TGTGCCAGCAGTTACTCGACCCCGGGACAAAGCTACTTC.

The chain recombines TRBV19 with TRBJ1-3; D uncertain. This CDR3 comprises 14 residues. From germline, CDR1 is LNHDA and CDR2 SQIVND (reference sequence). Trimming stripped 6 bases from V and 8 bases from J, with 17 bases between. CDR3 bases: TGTGCCAGTAGACCTGGACTTCTAACGGACACCATATATTTT. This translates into CASRPGLLTDTIYF.

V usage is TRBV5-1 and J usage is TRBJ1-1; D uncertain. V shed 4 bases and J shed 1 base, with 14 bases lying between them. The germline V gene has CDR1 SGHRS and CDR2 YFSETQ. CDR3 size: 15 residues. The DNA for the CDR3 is TGCGCCAGCAGCAGGAACGGAGACGGGAACACTGAAGCTTTCTTT. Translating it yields CASSRNGDGNTEAFF. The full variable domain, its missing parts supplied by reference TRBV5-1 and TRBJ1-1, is KAGVTQTPRYLIKTRGQQVTLSCSPISGHRSVSWYQQTPGQGLQFLFEYFSETQRNKGNFPGRFSGRQFSNSRSEMNVSTLELGDSALYLCASSRNGDGNTEAFFGQGTRLTVV.

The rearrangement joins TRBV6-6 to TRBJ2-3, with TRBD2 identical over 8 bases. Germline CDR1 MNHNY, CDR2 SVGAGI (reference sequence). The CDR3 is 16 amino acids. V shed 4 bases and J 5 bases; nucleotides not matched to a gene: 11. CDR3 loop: CASSLGPAGVGDTQYF. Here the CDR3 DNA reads TGTGCCAGCAGTTTGGGCCCAGCGGGAGTCGGAGATACGCAGTATTTT.

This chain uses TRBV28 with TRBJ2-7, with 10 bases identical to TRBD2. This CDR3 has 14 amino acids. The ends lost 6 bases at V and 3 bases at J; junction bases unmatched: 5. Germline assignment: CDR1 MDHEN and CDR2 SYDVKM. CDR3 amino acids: CASRPGLAIYEQYF. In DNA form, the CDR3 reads TGTGCCAGCAGGCCGGGACTAGCGATCTACGAGCAGTACTTC.

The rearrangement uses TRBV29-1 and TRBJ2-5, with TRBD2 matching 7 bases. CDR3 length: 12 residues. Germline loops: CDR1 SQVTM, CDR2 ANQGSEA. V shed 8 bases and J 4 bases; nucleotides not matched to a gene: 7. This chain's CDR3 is CSTGRFPETQYF. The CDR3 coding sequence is TGCAGCACCGGGAGGTTCCCAGAGACCCAGTACTTC.

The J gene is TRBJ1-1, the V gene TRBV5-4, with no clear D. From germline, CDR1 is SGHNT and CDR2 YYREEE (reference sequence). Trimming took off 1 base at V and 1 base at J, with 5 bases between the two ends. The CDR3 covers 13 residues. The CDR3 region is CASSLQENTEAFF. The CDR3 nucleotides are TGTGCCAGCAGCTTGCAGGAGAACACTGAAGCTTTCTTT.

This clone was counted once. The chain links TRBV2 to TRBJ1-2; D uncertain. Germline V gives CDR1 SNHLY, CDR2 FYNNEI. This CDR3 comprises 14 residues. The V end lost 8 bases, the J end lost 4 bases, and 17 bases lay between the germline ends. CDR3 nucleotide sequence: TGTGCCAGCTGCACGGATCCTACTATCTATGGCTACACCTTC. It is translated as CASCTDPTIYGYTF.

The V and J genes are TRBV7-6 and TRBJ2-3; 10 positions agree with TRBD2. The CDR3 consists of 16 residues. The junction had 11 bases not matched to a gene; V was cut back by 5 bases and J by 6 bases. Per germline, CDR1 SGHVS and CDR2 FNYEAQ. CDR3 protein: CASSRTSGQGGDTQYF. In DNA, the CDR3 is TGTGCCAGCAGCCGGACTAGCGGTCAGGGGGGTGATACGCAGTATTTT.

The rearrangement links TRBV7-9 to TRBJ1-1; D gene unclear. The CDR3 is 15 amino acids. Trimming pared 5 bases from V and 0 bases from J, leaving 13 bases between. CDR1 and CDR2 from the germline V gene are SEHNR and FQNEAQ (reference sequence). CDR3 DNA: TGTGCCAGCAGCCTGCGAGGAGGTTTGAACACTGAAGCTTTCTTT. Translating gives CASSLRGGLNTEAFF.

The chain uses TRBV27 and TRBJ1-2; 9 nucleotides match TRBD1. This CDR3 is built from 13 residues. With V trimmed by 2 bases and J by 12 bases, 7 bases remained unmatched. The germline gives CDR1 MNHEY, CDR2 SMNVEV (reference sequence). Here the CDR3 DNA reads TGTGCCAGCAGTTTACTAGGGACAGGGATCCACACCTTC. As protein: CASSLLGTGIHTF.

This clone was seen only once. The CDR3 loop reads CASSLSYRGSAGTGELFF. The CDR3 bases are TGTGCCAGCAGTTTATCATACCGCGGGAGCGCGGGCACCGGGGAGCTGTTTTTT. This chain links TRBV27 with TRBJ2-2; TRBD2 aligns across 7 bases. V was clipped by 0 bases and J by 4 bases; unmatched bases: 11. The CDR3 extends over 18 amino acids. Per the germline V gene, CDR1 is MNHEY and CDR2 is SMNVEV (reference sequence).

CDR3 sequence: CASRGTGGMNTEAFF. The CDR3 DNA reads TGTGCCAGCAGGGGGACAGGGGGAATGAACACTGAAGCTTTCTTT. The J gene is TRBJ1-1, the V gene TRBV28; 11 positions agree with TRBD1. CDR1 is MDHEN and CDR2 is SYDVKM in the germline V gene. The CDR3 consists of 15 residues. The ends lost 6 bases at V and 0 bases at J; junction bases unmatched: 3.

The CDR3 spells CASSPLRIAGSTDTQYF. CDR3 coding DNA: TGTGCCAGCTCACCTCTGCGGATAGCGGGGAGCACAGATACGCAGTATTTT. The V and J genes are TRBV18 and TRBJ2-3, with TRBD2 matching over 8 bases. Per the germline V gene, CDR1 is KGHSH and CDR2 is LQKENI. The CDR3 consists of 17 residues. Germline trimming cut 3 bases from V and 0 bases from J; bases unmatched to any gene: 8.

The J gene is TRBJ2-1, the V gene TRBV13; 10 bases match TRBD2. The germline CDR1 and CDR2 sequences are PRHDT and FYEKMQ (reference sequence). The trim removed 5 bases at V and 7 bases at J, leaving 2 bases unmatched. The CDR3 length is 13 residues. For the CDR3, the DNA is TGTGCCAGCAGCCCGGGACTAGCGAATGAGCAGTTCTTC. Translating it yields CASSPGLANEQFF.

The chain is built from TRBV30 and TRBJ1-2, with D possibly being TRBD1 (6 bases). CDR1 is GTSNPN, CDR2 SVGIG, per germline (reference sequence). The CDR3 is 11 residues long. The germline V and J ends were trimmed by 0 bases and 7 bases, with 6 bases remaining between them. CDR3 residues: CAWSVQGGYTF. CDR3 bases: TGTGCCTGGAGTGTACAGGGTGGCTACACCTTC.

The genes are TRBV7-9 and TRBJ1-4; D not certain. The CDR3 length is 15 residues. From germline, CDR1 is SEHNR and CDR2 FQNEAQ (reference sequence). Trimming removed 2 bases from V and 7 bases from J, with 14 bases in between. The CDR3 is CASSLFEETSEKLFF. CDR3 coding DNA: TGTGCCAGCAGCTTATTTGAGGAGACGAGTGAAAAACTGTTTTTT.

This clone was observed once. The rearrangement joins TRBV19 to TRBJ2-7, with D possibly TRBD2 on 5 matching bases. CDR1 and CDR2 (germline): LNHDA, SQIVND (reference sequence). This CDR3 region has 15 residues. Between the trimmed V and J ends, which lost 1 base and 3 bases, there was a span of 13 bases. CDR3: CASSIVGKNGYEQYF. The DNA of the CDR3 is TGTGCCAGTAGTATAGTCGGGAAAAATGGCTACGAGCAGTACTTC.

As DNA, the CDR3 is TGCGCCAGCAGCCCGTCCGGGACAGGGGGCAATACTCTAATGAACACTGAAGCTTTCTTT. It is translated as CASSPSGTGGNTLMNTEAFF. This chain links TRBV5-1 with TRBJ1-1, with TRBD1 matching 12 bases. This CDR3 is built from 20 residues. Losses at the gene ends were 4 bases for V and 0 bases for J; bases not matched to a gene: 16. The V gene's germline CDR1 is SGHRS and CDR2 YFSETQ.

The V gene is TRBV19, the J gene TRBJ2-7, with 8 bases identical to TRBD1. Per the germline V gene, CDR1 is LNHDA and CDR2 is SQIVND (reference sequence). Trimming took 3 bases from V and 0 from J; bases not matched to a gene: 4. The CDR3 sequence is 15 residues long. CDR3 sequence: CASSIGQGLSYEQYF. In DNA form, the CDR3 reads TGTGCCAGTAGTATCGGACAGGGCCTCTCCTACGAGCAGTACTTC.

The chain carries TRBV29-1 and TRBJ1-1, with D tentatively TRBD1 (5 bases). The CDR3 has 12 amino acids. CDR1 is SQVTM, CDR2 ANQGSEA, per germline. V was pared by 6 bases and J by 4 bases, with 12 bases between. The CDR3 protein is CSVGSGGTEAFF. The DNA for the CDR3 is TGCAGCGTCGGTTCGGGGGGCACTGAAGCTTTCTTT.

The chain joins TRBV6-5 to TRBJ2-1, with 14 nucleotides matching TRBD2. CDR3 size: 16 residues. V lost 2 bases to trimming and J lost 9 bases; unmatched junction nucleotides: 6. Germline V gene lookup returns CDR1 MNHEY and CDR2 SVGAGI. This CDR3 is CASSYGTSGSYGEQFF. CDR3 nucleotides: TGTGCCAGCAGTTACGGGACTAGCGGGAGTTACGGTGAGCAGTTCTTC.

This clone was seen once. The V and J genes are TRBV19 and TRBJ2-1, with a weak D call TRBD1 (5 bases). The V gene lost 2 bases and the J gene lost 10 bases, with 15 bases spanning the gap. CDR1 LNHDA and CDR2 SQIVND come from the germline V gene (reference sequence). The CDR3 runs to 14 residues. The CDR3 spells CASSISQGWQEQFF. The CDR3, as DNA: TGTGCCAGTAGTATAAGTCAGGGTTGGCAGGAGCAGTTCTTC.

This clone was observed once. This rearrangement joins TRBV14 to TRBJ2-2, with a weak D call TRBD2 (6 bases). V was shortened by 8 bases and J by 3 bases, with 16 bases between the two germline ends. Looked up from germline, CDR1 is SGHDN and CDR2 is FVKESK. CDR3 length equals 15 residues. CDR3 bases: TGTGCCAGCGGTGGAGGGGCATCCGACACCGGGGAGCTGTTTTTT. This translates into CASGGGASDTGELFF.

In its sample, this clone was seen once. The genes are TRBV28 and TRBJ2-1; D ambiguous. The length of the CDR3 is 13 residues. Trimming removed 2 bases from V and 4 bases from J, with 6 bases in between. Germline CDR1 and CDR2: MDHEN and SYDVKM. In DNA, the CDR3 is TGTGCCAGCAGTTTAAACTCATACAATGAGCAGTTCTTC. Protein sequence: CASSLNSYNEQFF. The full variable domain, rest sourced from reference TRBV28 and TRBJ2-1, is DVKVTQSSRYLVKRTGEKVFLECVQDMDHENMFWYRQDPGLGLRLIYFSYDVKMKEKGDIPEGYSVSREKKERFSLILESASTNQTSMYLCASSLNSYNEQFFGPGTRLTVL.

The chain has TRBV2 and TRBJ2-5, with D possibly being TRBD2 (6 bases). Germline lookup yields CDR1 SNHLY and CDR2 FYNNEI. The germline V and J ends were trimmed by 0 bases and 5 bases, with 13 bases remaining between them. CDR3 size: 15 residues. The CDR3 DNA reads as TGTGCCAGCAGTGAAGCACTGGCCAGCGGGGAGACCCAGTACTTC. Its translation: CASSEALASGETQYF.

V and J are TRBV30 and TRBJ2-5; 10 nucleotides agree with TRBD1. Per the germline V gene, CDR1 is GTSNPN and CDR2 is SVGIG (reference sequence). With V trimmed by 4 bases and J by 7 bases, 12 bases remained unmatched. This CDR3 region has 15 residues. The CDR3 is CAWTGTGAGLRTQYF. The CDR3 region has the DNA TGTGCCTGGACTGGGACAGGGGCGGGACTCCGGACCCAGTACTTC.

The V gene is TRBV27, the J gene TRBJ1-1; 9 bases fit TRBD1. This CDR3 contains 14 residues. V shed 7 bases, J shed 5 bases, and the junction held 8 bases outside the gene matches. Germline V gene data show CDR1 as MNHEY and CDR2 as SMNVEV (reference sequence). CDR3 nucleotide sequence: TGTGCCAGCAAACGAACAGGGGGCCGAACTGAAGCTTTCTTT. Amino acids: CASKRTGGRTEAFF.